Presented here are 24 T cell receptor beta chains from one specimen sequenced in a study of blood T cell repertoires in COVID-19. Some clones are missing from TCRdb's copy, which holds only in-frame ones; the method was immunoSEQ multiplex PCR. The data show 200,000 to 250,000 clones, around 82% seen once. Sequenced input: peripheral blood. Receptor source: a woman aged 30 to 39 who had recovered from COVID-19.

V gene TRBV29-1 combines with J gene TRBJ1-3; D is possibly TRBD1 (6 bases). This CDR3 region has 16 residues. From germline, CDR1 is SQVTM and CDR2 ANQGSEA. Trimming stripped 0 bases from V and 0 bases from J, with 12 bases between. The CDR3 spells CSVEDRTGSSGNTIYF. CDR3 sequence (DNA): TGCAGCGTTGAAGATCGCACAGGGAGCTCTGGAAACACCATATATTTT.

This chain uses TRBV6-1 with TRBJ2-1; maybe TRBD1 (6 bases). Germline V gene data show CDR1 as MNHNS and CDR2 as SASEGT. This CDR3 comprises 16 residues. Deletions cut 0 bases from V and 3 bases from J, with 12 bases between. CDR3 DNA sequence: TGTGCCAGCAGTGAAGCGCCACAGGGTTTCTACAATGAGCAGTTCTTC. Translation: CASSEAPQGFYNEQFF.

This clone showed up just once. The V and J genes are TRBV9 and TRBJ2-3; D ambiguous. Germline assignment: CDR1 SGDLS and CDR2 YYNGEE. Trimming pared 3 bases from V and 4 bases from J, leaving 9 bases between. This CDR3 is 13 amino acids long. CDR3 in DNA: TGTGCCAGCAGCGGTGGGCTATCAGATACGCAGTATTTT. Encoded protein: CASSGGLSDTQYF.

CDR3 protein: CASSVGGRNLLGYGYTF. The DNA for the CDR3 is TGTGCCAGCAGCGTAGGGGGCCGGAACCTCCTCGGGTATGGCTACACCTTC. This rearrangement joins TRBV9 to TRBJ1-2; D may be TRBD1 (5 bases). The V and J ends lost 0 bases and 5 bases respectively, with 20 bases between them. CDR3 size: 17 residues. Germline CDR1 reads SGDLS; CDR2 reads YYNGEE.

The chain uses TRBV14 and TRBJ2-2, with TRBD2 identical over 10 bases. V shed 0 bases and J 7 bases; nucleotides not matched to a gene: 8. Germline loops: CDR1 SGHDN, CDR2 FVKESK. The CDR3 is 17 amino acids. CDR3 amino acids: CASSQEAAGGPNGELFF. For the CDR3, the DNA is TGTGCCAGCAGCCAAGAGGCAGCGGGAGGGCCTAACGGGGAGCTGTTTTTT. The variable domain in full, completed from reference TRBV14 and TRBJ2-2, reads EAGVTQFPSHSVIEKGQTVTLRCDPISGHDNLYWYRRVMGKEIKFLLHFVKESKQDESGMPNNRFLAERTGGTYSTLKVQPAELEDSGVYFCASSQEAAGGPNGELFFGEGSRLTVL.

V usage is TRBV3-1 (or the pseudogene TRBV3-2) and J usage is TRBJ2-7; TRBD2 matches at 8 bases. Germline V CDR1 and CDR2: LGHDT, YNNKEL (reference sequence). The CDR3 runs to 11 residues. Germline trimming cut 4 bases from V and 9 bases from J; bases unmatched to any gene: 2. This chain's CDR3 is CASSLGRAQYF. The CDR3 nucleotides read TGTGCCAGCAGCCTCGGGAGGGCGCAGTACTTC.

The chain employs TRBV30 and TRBJ1-1; D perhaps matches TRBD1 (6 bases). CDR3 size: 11 residues. Looked up from germline, CDR1 is GTSNPN and CDR2 is SVGIG (reference sequence). Trimming took off 1 base at V and 11 bases at J, with 11 bases between the two ends. The CDR3 DNA is TGTGCCTGGAGTGAAGTTAGGGGGGCTTTCTTT. This encodes CAWSEVRGAFF.

The V call is TRBV28, the J call TRBJ1-3; D is uncertain. The CDR3 consists of 15 residues. Germline CDR1 reads MDHEN; CDR2 reads SYDVKM. V lost 2 bases and J 0 bases, leaving 8 bases between the germline ends. The CDR3 nucleotides read TGTGCCAGCAGTTTAACTCCCCGCTCTGGAAACACCATATATTTT. Protein: CASSLTPRSGNTIYF.

V gene TRBV5-1 combines with J gene TRBJ2-2, with D tentatively TRBD1 (6 bases). Germline-derived CDR1 and CDR2 are SGHRS and YFSETQ. V shed 4 bases and J shed 5 bases, with 15 bases lying between them. This CDR3 has 15 residues. The CDR3 coding sequence is TGCGCCAGCAGCCTCAGGGGCCTTTTTACCGGGGAGCTGTTTTTT. Its translation: CASSLRGLFTGELFF.

Notes on this clone: Germline is not matched at one junction end, which may reflect a read error. CDR3 sequence (DNA): TGTGCCAGCAGCCGTGGACTAACTCCCGACTTC. This encodes CASSRGLTPDF. The chain uses TRBV6-2 or TRBV6-3 and TRBJ2-5, with a tentative D call TRBD2 (6 bases). The CDR3 sequence is 11 residues long. Germline loops: CDR1 MNHEY, CDR2 SVGEGT.

The chain links TRBV3-1 (or the pseudogene TRBV3-2) to TRBJ2-3; a possible D gene is TRBD2 (6 bases). This CDR3 has 12 amino acids. Looked up from germline, CDR1 is LGHDT and CDR2 is YNNKEL (reference sequence). V lost 0 bases and J lost 14, with 12 bases in between. Written as DNA, the CDR3 is TGTGCCAGCAGCCAAGAAGGGGCCGGGGGGTATTTT. Translated, it gives CASSQEGAGGYF.

This chain links TRBV11-2 with TRBJ1-2; the match to TRBD1 covers 9 bases. V lost 4 bases to trimming and J lost 4 bases; unmatched junction nucleotides: 16. The length of the CDR3 is 18 residues. CDR1 is SGHAT, CDR2 FQNNGV, per germline. The CDR3 DNA follows: TGTGCCAGCAGCTCACTCACAGGGGGCGCACGGCTCGGCTATGGCTACACCTTC. Residues: CASSSLTGGARLGYGYTF.

This clone was counted many times. DNA for the CDR3: TGCAGCGTCCCGGGACAGGGGTCGGATACGCAGTATTTT. Translating gives CSVPGQGSDTQYF. The chain combines TRBV29-1 with TRBJ2-3; 10 bases line up with TRBD1. The CDR3 totals 13 residues. The V and J ends lost 6 bases and 6 bases, in that order; junction bases with no gene match: 6. Germline V gene sequence: CDR1 SQVTM, CDR2 ANQGSEA.

The chain carries TRBV7-9 and TRBJ1-4; the D gene is possibly TRBD1 (6 bases). Trimming left V 0 bases short and J 2 bases short, with 16 bases between. Germline-derived CDR1 and CDR2 are SEHNR and FQNEAQ (reference sequence). The CDR3 is 18 residues long. CDR3 nucleotides: TGTGCCAGCAGCTTAGCAGGGGGAGGGTTATCGACTAATGAAAAACTGTTTTTT. Protein sequence: CASSLAGGGLSTNEKLFF.

The rearrangement links TRBV5-1 to TRBJ1-1; 7 nucleotides agree with TRBD1. The CDR3 runs to 14 residues. The trim removed 4 bases at V and 5 bases at J, leaving 8 bases unmatched. The germline gives CDR1 SGHRS, CDR2 YFSETQ. The CDR3, as DNA: TGCGCCAGCAGCCGGCAGGGGGACAAAACTGAAGCTTTCTTT. This translates into CASSRQGDKTEAFF.

This clone was seen a few times. This chain links TRBV4-2 with TRBJ2-2, with no clear D. Germline values: CDR1 LGHNA, CDR2 YNFKEQ. The ends were cut back, 0 bases at V and 3 bases at J, with 5 bases in the middle. The CDR3 covers 14 residues. In nucleotides, the CDR3 is TGTGCCAGCAGCCAAGACAGGTACACCGGGGAGCTGTTTTTT. Translating it yields CASSQDRYTGELFF.

A word on this clone: At one end the junction does not follow the germline gene, possibly because of a read error. This chain uses TRBV5-1 with TRBJ2-1; no reliable D call. CDR1 and CDR2 (germline): SGHRS, YFSETQ. This CDR3 comprises 15 residues. In DNA form, the CDR3 reads TGCGCCAGCCGCCCTGAGGCCTCCTCCCACAATGAGCAGTTCTTC. This sequence encodes CASRPEASSHNEQFF.

This chain uses TRBV4-2 with TRBJ2-1; 10 nucleotides line up with TRBD2. CDR1 LGHNA and CDR2 YNFKEQ come from the germline V gene. V trimming: 2 bases; J trimming: 5 bases; junction bases outside the gene matches: 6. The CDR3 is 16 amino acids. CDR3 in DNA: TGTGCCAGCAGCCAATCCAGCGGGAGGGCCAACAATGAGCAGTTCTTC. Its protein is CASSQSSGRANNEQFF.

The J gene is TRBJ2-2, the V gene TRBV7-6, with TRBD2 matching over 15 bases. CDR1 and CDR2 from the germline V gene are SGHVS and FNYEAQ. With 7 bases clipped from V and 3 bases from J, the junction kept 12 bases outside the gene matches. The CDR3 contains 19 residues. The CDR3 DNA reads as TGTGCCAGCATCTCTTGGACTAGCGGGAGGGATGGGGACACCGGGGAGCTGTTTTTT. It yields the protein CASISWTSGRDGDTGELFF.

The rearrangement uses TRBV7-9 and TRBJ2-2; maybe TRBD1 (6 bases). Trimming stripped 0 bases from V and 5 bases from J, with 13 bases between. Germline lookup yields CDR1 SEHNR and CDR2 FQNEAQ (reference sequence). The CDR3 consists of 16 residues. The DNA for the CDR3 is TGTGCCAGCAGCTTAGCGAGTCAGGGGCCAACCGGGGAGCTGTTTTTT. Its translation is CASSLASQGPTGELFF.

The V gene is TRBV12-2, the J gene TRBJ2-7; the table names TRBD1, a call not compared with the DNA. TRBV12-2 is a listed pseudogene. The CDR3 totals 18 residues. The CDR3 is CASRLGFIGQKKTYEQYF. The CDR3, as DNA: TGTGCAAGTCGCTTGGGCTTTATCGGACAGAAGAAAACATACGAGCAGTACTTC.

The chain carries TRBV29-1 and TRBJ2-5; 10 nucleotides match TRBD1. The CDR3 spans 13 residues. J lost 4 bases, V lost 3 bases, and 2 bases had no gene match. Germline assignment: CDR1 SQVTM and CDR2 ANQGSEA. Here the CDR3 DNA reads TGCAGCGTTGAGACAGGGGGCAGAGAGACCCAGTACTTC. Translated, it gives CSVETGGRETQYF.

The chain carries TRBV6-5 and TRBJ2-1; TRBD2 matches at 12 bases. CDR3 length equals 15 residues. J lost 10 bases, V lost 5 bases, and 9 bases had no gene match. CDR1 is MNHEY, CDR2 SVGAGI, per germline. The CDR3 sequence: CASSTGLAGRKEQFF. The CDR3 DNA follows: TGTGCCAGCAGTACTGGACTAGCGGGGCGTAAGGAGCAGTTCTTC.

CDR3 sequence (DNA): TGTGCCAGTAGCAGAAAAGCTAGCGGGACGGTCTACGAGCAGTACTTC. This gives the protein CASSRKASGTVYEQYF. The chain employs TRBV19 and TRBJ2-7, with 9 bases identical to TRBD2. The CDR3 runs 16 residues. Germline-derived CDR1 and CDR2 are LNHDA and SQIVND (reference sequence). Germline trimming cut 6 bases from V and 3 bases from J; bases unmatched to any gene: 12.